This paragraph covers one T cell receptor (beta chain) sequence. What it binds is unknown. The sample comes from a study of OX40 agonist ivuxolimab in advanced cancers. Study context: Checkpoint inhibitors had been given previously to 35% to 50% of patients.

Sequencing used immunoSEQ multiplex PCR; TCRdb keeps in-frame clones, though not all of them. The repertoire consists of roughly 76,000 clones, with 80% to 95% occurring once and the leading ten covering 6% to 8%. Germline lookup yields CDR1 SGHTA and CDR2 FQGNSA. There are 13 residues in the CDR3. V dropped 3 bases and J dropped 5 bases, with 10 bases sitting between them. Whole-study findings and limits: Still undetermined is the antigen specificity of the expanded peripheral T cells.

This clonotype was obtained from an adult with an advanced solid tumor such as melanoma, head and neck, liver or kidney cancer. The sample was CD4+ or CD8+ T cells sorted from blood, taken in a trial of the OX40 agonist ivuxolimab. J is TRBJ2-5 and V is TRBV7-2; no definite D call. DNA of the CDR3: TGTGCCAGCAGCTTCCCTCCCGACGAGACCCAGTACTTC. As protein: CASSFPPDETQYF.